This TCR beta chain originates from a study of cytomegalovirus exposure and HLA in healthy donors. Notes on this clone: Its antigen is undetermined. The conserved closing phenylalanine or tryptophan is absent in this CDR3, likely reflecting a read error. No DNA is shown, since the ends of the CDR3 on it are uncertain; the CDR3 is the one TCRdb lists.

The CDR3 is 10 amino acids long, termini counted. CDR1 is DFQATT and CDR2 is SNEGSKA in the germline V gene (reference sequence). The study's findings and limits: In a later analysis, DRB1 alleles had the most associated TCRs; HLA-C alleles the fewest. Donors were assumed by presence/absence analyses to have roughly uniform sequencing depth.

Primers included in the PCR were 60 Vbeta and 13 Jbeta primers. The method was immunoSEQ multiplex PCR; TCRdb's version includes in-frame clones alone and lacks a portion of them. This table has approximately 100,000 clones, around 79% appearing once. V gene TRBV20-1 combines with J gene TRBJ1-2; the DNA was not compared with TRBD1, the D call given in the table. The sequenced material came from PBMCs. This clonotype was obtained from a male donor in good health and CMV-seropositive. This CDR3 is CSARATGDTL.